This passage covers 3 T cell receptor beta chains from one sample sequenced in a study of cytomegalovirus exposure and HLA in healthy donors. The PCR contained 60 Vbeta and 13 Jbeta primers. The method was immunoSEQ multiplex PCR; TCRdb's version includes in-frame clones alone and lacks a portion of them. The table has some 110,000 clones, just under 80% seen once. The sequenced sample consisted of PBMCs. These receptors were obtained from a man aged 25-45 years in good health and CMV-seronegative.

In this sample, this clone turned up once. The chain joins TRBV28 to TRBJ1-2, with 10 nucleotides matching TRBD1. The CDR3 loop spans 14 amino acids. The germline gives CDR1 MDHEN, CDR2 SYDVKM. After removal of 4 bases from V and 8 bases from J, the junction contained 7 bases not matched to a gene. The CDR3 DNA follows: TGTGCCAGCAGTTCATGGACAGGGGGTAGAGGCTACACCTTC. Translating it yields CASSSWTGGRGYTF.

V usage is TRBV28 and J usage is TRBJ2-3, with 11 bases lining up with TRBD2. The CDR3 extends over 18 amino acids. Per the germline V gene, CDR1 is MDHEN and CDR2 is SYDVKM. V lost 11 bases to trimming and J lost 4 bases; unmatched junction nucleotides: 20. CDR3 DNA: TGTGCCGTTTTGGGCTCAAGTCCGGGACTAGCGGCATCAGATACGCAGTATTTT. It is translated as CAVLGSSPGLAASDTQYF.

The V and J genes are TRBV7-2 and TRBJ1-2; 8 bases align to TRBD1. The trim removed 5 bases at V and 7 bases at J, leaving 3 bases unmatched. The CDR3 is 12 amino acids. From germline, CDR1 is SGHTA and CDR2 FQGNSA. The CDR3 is CASSPDRAGYTF. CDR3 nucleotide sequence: TGTGCCAGCAGCCCGGACAGGGCTGGCTACACCTTC.